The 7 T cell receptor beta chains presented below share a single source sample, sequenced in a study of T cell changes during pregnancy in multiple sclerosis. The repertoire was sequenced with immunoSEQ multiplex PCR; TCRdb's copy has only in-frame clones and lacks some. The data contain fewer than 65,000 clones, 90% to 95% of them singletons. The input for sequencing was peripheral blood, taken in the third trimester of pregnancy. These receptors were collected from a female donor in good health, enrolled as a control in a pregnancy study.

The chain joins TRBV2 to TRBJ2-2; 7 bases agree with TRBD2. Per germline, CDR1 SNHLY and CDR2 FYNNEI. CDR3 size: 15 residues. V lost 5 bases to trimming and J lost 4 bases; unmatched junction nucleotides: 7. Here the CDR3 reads CASSRPSGPTGELFF. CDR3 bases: TGTGCCAGCAGTAGACCTAGCGGACCCACCGGGGAGCTGTTTTTT.

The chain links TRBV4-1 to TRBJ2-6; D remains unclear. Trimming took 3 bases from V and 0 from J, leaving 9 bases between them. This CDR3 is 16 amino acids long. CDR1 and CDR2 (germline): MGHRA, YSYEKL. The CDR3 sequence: CASSQQDSSGANVLTF. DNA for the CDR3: TGCGCCAGCAGCCAGCAAGATAGCTCTGGGGCCAACGTCCTGACTTTC.

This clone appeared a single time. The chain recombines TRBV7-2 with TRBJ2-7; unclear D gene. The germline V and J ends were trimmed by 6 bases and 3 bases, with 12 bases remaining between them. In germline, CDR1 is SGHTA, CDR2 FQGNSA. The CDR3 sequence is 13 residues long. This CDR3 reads CASSPTIDYEQYF. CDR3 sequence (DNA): TGTGCCAGCAGTCCTACTATCGACTACGAGCAGTACTTC.

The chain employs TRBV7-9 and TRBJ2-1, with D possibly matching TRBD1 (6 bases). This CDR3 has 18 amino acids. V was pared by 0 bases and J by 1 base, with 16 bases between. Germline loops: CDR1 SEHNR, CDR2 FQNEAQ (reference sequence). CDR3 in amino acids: CASSLAGQSAGSYNEQFF. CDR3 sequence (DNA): TGTGCCAGCAGCTTAGCAGGACAGTCCGCTGGGTCCTACAATGAGCAGTTCTTC.

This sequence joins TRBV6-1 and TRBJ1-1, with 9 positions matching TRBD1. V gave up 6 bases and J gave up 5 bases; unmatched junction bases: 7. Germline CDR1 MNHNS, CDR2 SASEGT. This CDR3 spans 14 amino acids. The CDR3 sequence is CASRVQGAITEAFF. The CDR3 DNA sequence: TGTGCCAGCAGGGTACAGGGGGCGATAACTGAAGCTTTCTTT.

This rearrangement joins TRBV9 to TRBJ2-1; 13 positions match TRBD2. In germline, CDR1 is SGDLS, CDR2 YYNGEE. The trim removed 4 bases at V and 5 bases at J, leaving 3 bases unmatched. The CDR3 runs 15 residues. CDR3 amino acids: CASSPGTSGNNEQFF. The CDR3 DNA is TGTGCCAGCAGCCCCGGGACTAGCGGGAACAATGAGCAGTTCTTC.

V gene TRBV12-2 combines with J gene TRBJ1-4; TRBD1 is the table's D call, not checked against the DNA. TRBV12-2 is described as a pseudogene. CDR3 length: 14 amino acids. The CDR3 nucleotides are TGTGCAAGTCGCTTGGACAGGGTTAGTGAAAAACTGTTTTTT. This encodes CASRLDRVSEKLFF.